This T cell receptor beta chain stems from a study of shared T cell receptors in the human thymus. TCRdb's table, derived via immunoSEQ multiplex PCR, lists solely in-frame clones and lacks some. Among about 380,000 clones listed, 95% were seen once. CDR3 size: 18 residues. The V gene end was trimmed by 3 bases and the J gene end by 2 bases; junction bases not matched to a gene: 13. CDR1 is SGHRS, CDR2 YFSETQ, per germline. This clone was seen once. This chain uses TRBV5-1 with TRBJ2-7; 11 nucleotides align to TRBD2. Sequenced: thymocytes. This TCR was sampled from a human donor. CDR3 sequence: CASSSGTSGSHGPYEQYF. The CDR3 nucleotides are TGCGCCAGCAGCTCCGGGACTAGCGGTTCTCACGGCCCCTACGAGCAGTACTTC. Full variable domain (remainder filled in from reference TRBV5-1 and TRBJ2-7): KAGVTQTPRYLIKTRGQQVTLSCSPISGHRSVSWYQQTPGQGLQFLFEYFSETQRNKGNFPGRFSGRQFSNSRSEMNVSTLELGDSALYLCASSSGTSGSHGPYEQYFGPGTRLTVT.